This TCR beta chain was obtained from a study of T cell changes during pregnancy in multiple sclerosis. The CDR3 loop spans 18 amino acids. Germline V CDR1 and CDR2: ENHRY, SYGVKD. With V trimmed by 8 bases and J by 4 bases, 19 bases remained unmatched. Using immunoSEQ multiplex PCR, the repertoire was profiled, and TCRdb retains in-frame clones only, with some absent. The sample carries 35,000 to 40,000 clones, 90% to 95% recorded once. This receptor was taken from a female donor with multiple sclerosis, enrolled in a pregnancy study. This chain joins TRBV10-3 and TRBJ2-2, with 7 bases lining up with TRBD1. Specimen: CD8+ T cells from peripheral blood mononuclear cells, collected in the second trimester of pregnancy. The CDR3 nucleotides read TGTGCCATCGCCTCTCGGAATGGGGGACAGACTTCCACCGGGGAGCTGTTTTTT. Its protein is CAIASRNGGQTSTGELFF.